This TCR beta chain was obtained from a study of T cell responses to AZD1222 COVID-19 vaccine. Overall study context: Second-dose groups at about 4 or about 12 weeks were pooled. The study's findings and limits: Baseline seropositivity occurred in only six AZD1222 recipients. No repertoire was sampled before or during the peak T cell response, only after it. With dominance at 160-218 and 743-854, vaccine-associated CD4 TCRs spanned spike.

About this clone: The antigen remains unidentified.

Some clones are missing from TCRdb's copy, which holds only in-frame ones; the method was immunoSEQ multiplex PCR. There are 100,000 to 150,000 clones in the sample; 85% to 90% occur only once, and about 7.4% lies in the top ten. Sequencing was performed on peripheral blood, taken on day 0 of AZD1222 vaccination. This clonotype was sampled from an adult in good health.

CDR3 residues: CAISLGGENIQYF. CDR3 bases: TGTGCCATCTCCTTGGGGGGCGAAAACATTCAGTACTTC. V gene TRBV28 combines with J gene TRBJ2-4; D tentatively reads TRBD1 or TRBD2 (6 bases each). Deletions cut 10 bases from V and 5 bases from J, with 15 bases between. This CDR3 contains 13 residues. Germline values: CDR1 MDHEN, CDR2 SYDVKM.